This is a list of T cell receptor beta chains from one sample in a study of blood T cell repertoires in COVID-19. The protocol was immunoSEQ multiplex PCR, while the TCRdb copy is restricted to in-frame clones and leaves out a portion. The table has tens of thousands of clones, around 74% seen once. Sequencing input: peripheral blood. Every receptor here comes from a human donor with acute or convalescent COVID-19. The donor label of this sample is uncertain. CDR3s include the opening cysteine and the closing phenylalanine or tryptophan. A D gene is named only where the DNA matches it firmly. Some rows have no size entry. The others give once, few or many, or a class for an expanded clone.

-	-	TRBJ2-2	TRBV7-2	CASSRRVGAPGELFF	TGTGCCAGCAGCCGCAGGGTGGGGGCACCCGGGGAGCTGTTTTTT
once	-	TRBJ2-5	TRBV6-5	CASSHQGTQYF	TGTGCCAGCAGCCATCAGGGGACCCAGTACTTC
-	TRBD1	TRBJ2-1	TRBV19	CASRPTARGPYNEQFF	TGTGCCAGTAGGCCGACAGCGAGGGGGCCTTACAATGAGCAGTTCTTC
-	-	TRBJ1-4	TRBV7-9	CASSFVGGNEKLFF	TGTGCCAGCAGTTTTGTGGGGGGTAATGAAAAACTGTTTTTT
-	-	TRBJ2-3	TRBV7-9	CASSLDGGFSTDTQYF	TGTGCCAGCAGCTTAGATGGCGGCTTTAGCACAGATACGCAGTATTTT
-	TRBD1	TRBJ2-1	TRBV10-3	CAVRDRGFVNEQFF	TGTGCCGTGAGGGACAGGGGTTTTGTTAATGAGCAGTTCTTC
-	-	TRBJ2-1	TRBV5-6	CASSLVGPSYNEQFF	TGTGCCAGCAGCTTGGTGGGCCCGAGCTACAATGAGCAGTTCTTC
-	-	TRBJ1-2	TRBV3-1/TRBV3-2	CASSSAGVIYGYTF	TGTGCCAGCAGCTCTGCGGGAGTAATTTATGGCTACACCTTC
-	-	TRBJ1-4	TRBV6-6	CASGAANEKLFF	TGTGCCTCGGGAGCGGCTAATGAAAAACTGTTTTTT
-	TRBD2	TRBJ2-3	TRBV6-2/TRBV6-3	CASSYPGLGGDTQYF	TGTGCCAGCAGTTACCCGGGACTAGGGGGGGATACGCAGTATTTT
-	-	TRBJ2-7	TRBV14	CASSQVGGAAYEQYF	TGTGCCAGCAGCCAAGTGGGGGGGGCCGCCTACGAGCAGTACTTC
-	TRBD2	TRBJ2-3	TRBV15	CATSSSGTSGGDTQYF	TGTGCCACCAGCAGCTCCGGGACTAGCGGGGGAGATACGCAGTATTTT
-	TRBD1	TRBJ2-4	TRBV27	CASSFRTGGSIQYF	TGTGCCAGCAGTTTCCGGACAGGGGGTTCCATTCAGTACTTC
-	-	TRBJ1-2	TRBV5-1	CASSLMGRDYGYTF	TGCGCCAGCAGCTTGATGGGCAGGGACTATGGCTACACCTTC
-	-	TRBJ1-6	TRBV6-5	CASSTGRDSPLHF	TGTGCCAGCAGCACGGGCAGGGATTCACCCCTCCACTTT
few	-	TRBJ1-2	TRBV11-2	CASSLGRAGPGYTF	TGTGCCAGCAGCTTGGGCAGGGCCGGGCCAGGCTACACCTTC
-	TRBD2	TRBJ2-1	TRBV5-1	CASSWGGSSYNEQFF	TGCGCCAGCAGCTGGGGCGGGAGCTCCTACAATGAGCAGTTCTTC
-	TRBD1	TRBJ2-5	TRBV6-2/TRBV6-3	CASSSYRGQEETQYF	TGTGCCAGCAGTTCCTACAGGGGGCAGGAAGAGACCCAGTACTTC
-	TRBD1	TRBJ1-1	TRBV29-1	CSATDRGNTEAFF	TGCAGCGCCACAGACAGGGGAAACACTGAAGCTTTCTTT
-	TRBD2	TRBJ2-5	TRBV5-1	CASSLTSAWETQYF	TGCGCCAGCAGCTTAACTAGCGCCTGGGAGACCCAGTACTTC
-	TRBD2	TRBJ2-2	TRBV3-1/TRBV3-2	CASSQPGLADDTGELFF	TGTGCCAGCAGCCAACCGGGACTAGCGGATGACACCGGGGAGCTGTTTTTT
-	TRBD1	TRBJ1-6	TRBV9	CASSETGAYNSPLHF	TGTGCCAGCAGTGAAACAGGGGCTTACAATTCACCCCTCCACTTT
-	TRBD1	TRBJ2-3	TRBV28	CASSFPTGAETDTQYF	TGTGCCAGCAGTTTCCCGACAGGGGCCGAAACAGATACGCAGTATTTT
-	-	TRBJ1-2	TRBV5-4	CASSLAAGRTYGYTF	TGTGCCAGCAGCTTGGCCGCGGGCCGGACCTATGGCTACACCTTC
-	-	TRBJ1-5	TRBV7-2	CASRPGLTSNQPQHF	TGTGCCAGCAGGCCGGGACTTACCAGCAATCAGCCCCAGCATTTT
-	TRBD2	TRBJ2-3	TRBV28	CASSFWLAGGTDTQYF	TGTGCCAGCAGTTTTTGGCTAGCGGGAGGCACAGATACGCAGTATTTT